These 10 T cell receptor beta chains were sequenced from one sample in a study of CD8 T cells in Susac syndrome. cDNA came from roughly 0.53 to 1 ug RNA primed by random hexamers. TCRdb re-derived calls from the immunoSEQ multiplex PCR reads in MiXCR, one entry per CDR3 protein. The table shows approximately 200,000 distinct CDR3 sequences, with more than 90% occurring only once. The sample taken for sequencing was CD4+ T cells from PBMCs. The receptor source for this set is a human donor with multiple sclerosis.

The chain is built from TRBV18 and TRBJ2-4, with no clear D. CDR3 length: 14 amino acids. Between the trimmed V and J ends, which lost 0 bases and 5 bases, there was a span of 8 bases. The germline gives CDR1 KGHSH, CDR2 LQKENI. For the CDR3, the DNA is TGTGCCAGCTCACCACCCTCGTTCCAAAACATTCAGTACTTC. Amino acids: CASSPPSFQNIQYF.

The chain employs TRBV3-1 and TRBJ2-1, with D tentatively TRBD2 (7 bases). Germline assignment: CDR1 LGHDT and CDR2 YNNKEL (reference sequence). The length of the CDR3 is 15 residues. The V end lost 4 bases, the J end lost 4 bases, and 14 bases lay between the germline ends. The CDR3 here is CASSLGGQTYNEQFF. The CDR3 nucleotides read TGTGCCAGCAGCCTCGGGGGGCAGACGTACAATGAGCAGTTCTTC.

The chain links TRBV2 to TRBJ1-1; no reliable D call. Germline CDR1 SNHLY, CDR2 FYNNEI. Trimming removed 4 bases at V and 1 base at J, with 4 bases between. The CDR3 runs to 12 residues. The CDR3 DNA reads as TGTGCCAGCAGTGTACGGAACACTGAAGCTTTCTTT. Protein: CASSVRNTEAFF.

The CDR3 protein is CASRRGRAEQFF. In DNA form, the CDR3 reads TGTGCCAGCAGGAGGGGGCGAGCTGAGCAGTTCTTC. The J gene is TRBJ2-1, the V gene TRBV12-3 or TRBV12-4; 7 bases line up with TRBD1. The CDR3 runs to 12 residues. The trim removed 6 bases at V and 9 bases at J, leaving 5 bases unmatched.

This chain connects TRBV20-1 to TRBJ2-5; no clear D gene. The CDR3 has 12 residues. The germline gives CDR1 DFQATT, CDR2 SNEGSKA (reference sequence). The V gene lost 6 bases and the J gene lost 1 base, with 9 bases spanning the gap. CDR3 sequence reads: CSASRLQETQYF. As DNA, the CDR3 is TGCAGTGCCTCCCGCCTCCAAGAGACCCAGTACTTC.

As DNA, the CDR3 is TGTGCCAGCAGCCTTTGGACAGTTAAGGATACGCAGTATTTT. Its protein is CASSLWTVKDTQYF. This chain connects TRBV11-2 to TRBJ2-3; D is perhaps TRBD1 (6 bases). Germline assignment: CDR1 SGHAT and CDR2 FQNNGV. The CDR3 is 14 amino acids. Between the trimmed V and J ends, which lost 5 bases and 6 bases, there was a span of 15 bases.

The CDR3 reads CASSQDLDRNTEAFF. The DNA of the CDR3 is TGTGCCAGCAGCCAAGATCTGGACAGGAACACTGAAGCTTTCTTT. The chain recombines TRBV3-1 with TRBJ1-1, with a possible D match to TRBD1 (6 bases). The CDR3 is 15 amino acids. Germline CDR1 is LGHDT and CDR2 is YNNKEL (reference sequence). V was clipped by 0 bases and J by 1 base, with 9 bases between them.

The genes are TRBV12-3 or TRBV12-4 and TRBJ2-7; the D gene is possibly TRBD1 (6 bases). With 6 bases removed from V and 6 bases from J, the gap between germline ends came to 18 bases. The CDR3 spans 14 residues. Here the CDR3 reads CASRDDRDNGEQYF. The CDR3 nucleotides read TGTGCCAGCAGGGACGATCGGGACAACGGCGAGCAGTACTTC.

This chain connects TRBV7-9 to TRBJ2-1; the match to TRBD1 covers 8 bases. The V and J ends lost 1 base and 4 bases, in that order; junction bases with no gene match: 3. The CDR3 is made up of 15 amino acids. Germline CDR1 SEHNR, CDR2 FQNEAQ (reference sequence). The CDR3 sequence: CASSLDRGSYNEQFF. As DNA, the CDR3 is TGTGCCAGCAGCTTAGACAGGGGGAGTTACAATGAGCAGTTCTTC.

The rearrangement links TRBV29-1 to TRBJ1-5; D is perhaps TRBD1 (5 bases). V was trimmed by 7 bases and J by 7 bases, leaving 11 bases between them. This CDR3 is 11 amino acids long. Looked up from germline, CDR1 is SQVTM and CDR2 is ANQGSEA. The CDR3 spells CSAGDDQPQHF. The CDR3, as DNA: TGCAGCGCCGGGGACGACCAGCCCCAGCATTTT.